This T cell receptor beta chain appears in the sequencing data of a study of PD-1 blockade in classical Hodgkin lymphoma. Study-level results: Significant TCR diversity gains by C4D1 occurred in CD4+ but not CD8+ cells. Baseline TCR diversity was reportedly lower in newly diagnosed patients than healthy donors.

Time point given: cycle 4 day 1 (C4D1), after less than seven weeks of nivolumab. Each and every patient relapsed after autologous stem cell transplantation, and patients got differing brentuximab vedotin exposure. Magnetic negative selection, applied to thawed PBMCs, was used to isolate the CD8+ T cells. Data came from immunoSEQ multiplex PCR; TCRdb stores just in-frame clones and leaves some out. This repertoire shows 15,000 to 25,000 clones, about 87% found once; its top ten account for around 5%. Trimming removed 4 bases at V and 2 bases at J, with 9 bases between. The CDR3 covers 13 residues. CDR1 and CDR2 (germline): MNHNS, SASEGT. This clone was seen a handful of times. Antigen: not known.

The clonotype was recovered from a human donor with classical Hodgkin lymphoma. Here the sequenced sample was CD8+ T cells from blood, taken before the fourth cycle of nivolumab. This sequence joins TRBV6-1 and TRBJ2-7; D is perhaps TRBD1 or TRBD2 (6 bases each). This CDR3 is CASSVGGPYEQYF. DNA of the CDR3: TGTGCCAGCAGTGTGGGGGGCCCCTACGAGCAGTACTTC.